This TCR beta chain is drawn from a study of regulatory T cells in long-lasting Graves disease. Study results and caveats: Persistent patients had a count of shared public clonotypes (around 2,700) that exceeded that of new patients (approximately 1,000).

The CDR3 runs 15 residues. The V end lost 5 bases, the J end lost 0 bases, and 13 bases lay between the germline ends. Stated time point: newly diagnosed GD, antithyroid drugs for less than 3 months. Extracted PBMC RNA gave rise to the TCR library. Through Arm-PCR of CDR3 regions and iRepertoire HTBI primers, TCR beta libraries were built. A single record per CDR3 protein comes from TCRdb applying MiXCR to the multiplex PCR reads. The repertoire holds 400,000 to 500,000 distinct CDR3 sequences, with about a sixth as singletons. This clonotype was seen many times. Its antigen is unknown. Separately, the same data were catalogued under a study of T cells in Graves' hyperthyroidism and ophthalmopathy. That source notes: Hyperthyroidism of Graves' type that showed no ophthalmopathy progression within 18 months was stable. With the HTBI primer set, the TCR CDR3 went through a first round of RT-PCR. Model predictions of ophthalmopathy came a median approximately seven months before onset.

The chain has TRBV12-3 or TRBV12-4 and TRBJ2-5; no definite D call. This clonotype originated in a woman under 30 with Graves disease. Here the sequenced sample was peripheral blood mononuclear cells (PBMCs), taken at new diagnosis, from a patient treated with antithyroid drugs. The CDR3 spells CASSQYSEYQETQYF. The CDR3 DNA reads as TGTGCCAGCAGTCAATACAGCGAATACCAAGAGACCCAGTACTTC.